This T cell receptor (beta chain) stems from a study of metastatic and nonmetastatic thyroid tumors. Study-level background: Repertoires of blood and of tissue (tumor or nodule) from malignant and benign thyroid patients were compared.

TCRdb re-clonotyped the PCR reads through MiXCR. The table shows some 10,000 clones, with roughly 28% occurring only once. The entire patient cohort was treatment-naive prior to thyroid surgery. V lost 7 bases and J 1 base, leaving 13 bases between the germline ends. The CDR3 has 14 amino acids. Germline CDR1 and CDR2: SGHNT and YENEEA. This clone is termed medium-sized. Its target is unknown. Study-wide results and limits: Benign nodules were reported to have significantly lower TCR beta diversity than malignant thyroid tumors, in blood and tumor.

The sequencing sample was made of tumor tissue. The chain joins TRBV11-3 to TRBJ1-1; D gene ambiguous. The sequence was collected from a female donor with papillary thyroid cancer or a benign thyroid nodule (not recorded which). Some clones in this sample may be carry-over from other donors' samples. CDR3 sequence: CASTHTWRNTEAFF. CDR3 in DNA: TGTGCCAGCACCCATACCTGGAGGAACACTGAAGCTTTCTTT.